The TCR beta chain described here comes from a study of blood T cell repertoires in COVID-19. The overall study: Material from acute and convalescent COVID-19 was sourced from the United States, Italy and Spain. Sources were T cells, B-cell-depleted T cells, or PBMCs; the material itself was cDNA or gDNA.

Original processing notes: Amplification of reference gene primers was used by the study to estimate nucleated cell counts. Sequencing used immunoSEQ multiplex PCR; TCRdb keeps in-frame clones, though not all of them. That table gives V, J and clone size, and the DNA gave D and trimming. The sample lists some 100,000 clones; 81% were seen once. The CDR3 has 14 residues. The germline V gene encodes CDR1 SGHDN and CDR2 FVKESK. V shed 1 base and J shed 7 bases, with 13 bases lying between them. Material for sequencing was peripheral blood. The source is a man older than 75 with active or convalescent COVID-19. This chain uses TRBV14 with TRBJ1-2, with D maybe TRBD1 (6 bases). CDR3 in DNA: TGTGCCAGCAGCCAAGGGCACAGGGTGGGTGGCTACACCTTC. Translating gives CASSQGHRVGGYTF.